The 4 T cell receptor beta chains reported below all come from one sample, sequenced in a study of T cell repertoires in cytomegalovirus infection (dated by TCRdb to between 2019 and 2020). Reads for this sample came from an Illumina HiSeq 1500. TCRdb reran the public reads through fastp at Q25 and MiXCR, keeping productive beta chains. Rows matching on CDR3 protein sequence are summarized as one entry with the most common DNA and genes. Counted in this sample were under 600,000 distinct CDR3 sequences; approximately 15% of them appeared once. The top ten hold 20% to 30% of the sample. Sample: CD8+ T cells from PBMCs. The receptors shown here come from a human donor in good health (CMV status not recorded). Some clones in this sample may be carry-over from other donors' samples.

In regard to this clonotype: This may be a read error, as it is one base from a much larger clone. The CDR3 does not end in the conserved phenylalanine or tryptophan, so this is likely a read error. The chain has TRBV23-1 and TRBJ2-1; TRBD1 is a possible D gene (6 bases). TRBV23-1 qualifies as an ORF whose function is uncertain. Trimming took 6 bases from V and 0 from J, leaving 21 bases between them. The CDR3 sequence is 18 residues long. Here the CDR3 reads CASSLTDRSNSSYNEQFL. In DNA, the CDR3 is TGCGCCAGCAGCCTTACAGACAGGTCCAATAGCTCCTACAATGAGCAGTTCTTA.

This clonotype was detected ten times or more. The rearrangement uses TRBV7-8 and TRBJ2-1; D possibly corresponds to TRBD2 (6 bases). This CDR3 region has 15 residues. V was trimmed by 7 bases and J by 6 bases, leaving 19 bases between them. Germline-derived CDR1 and CDR2 are SGHVS and FQNEAQ. For the CDR3, the DNA is TGTGCCAGCAACCCAGGGAGGAAGGGGTTCAATGAGCAGTTCTTC. As protein: CASNPGRKGFNEQFF.

This clonotype came up a few times. V and J are TRBV30 and TRBJ1-1; TRBD1 aligns across 7 bases. Trimming at V came to 5 bases and at J to 3 bases, leaving 9 bases not matched to a gene. The CDR3 totals 14 residues. The V gene's germline CDR1 is GTSNPN and CDR2 SVGIG (reference sequence). CDR3 bases: TGTGCCTGGCAGCCGGGACAGTTTTACACTGAAGCTTTCTTT. This gives the protein CAWQPGQFYTEAFF.

The J gene is TRBJ1-4, the V gene TRBV20-1; D might be TRBD1 (5 bases). CDR3 length: 16 amino acids. Trimming pared 3 bases from V and 4 bases from J, leaving 18 bases between. CDR1 and CDR2 from the germline V gene are DFQATT and SNEGSKA (reference sequence). CDR3 sequence (DNA): TGCAGTGCTAGCCCTTCCCAGACAGCCCTTAATGAAAAACTGTTTTTT. Its protein product is CSASPSQTALNEKLFF.